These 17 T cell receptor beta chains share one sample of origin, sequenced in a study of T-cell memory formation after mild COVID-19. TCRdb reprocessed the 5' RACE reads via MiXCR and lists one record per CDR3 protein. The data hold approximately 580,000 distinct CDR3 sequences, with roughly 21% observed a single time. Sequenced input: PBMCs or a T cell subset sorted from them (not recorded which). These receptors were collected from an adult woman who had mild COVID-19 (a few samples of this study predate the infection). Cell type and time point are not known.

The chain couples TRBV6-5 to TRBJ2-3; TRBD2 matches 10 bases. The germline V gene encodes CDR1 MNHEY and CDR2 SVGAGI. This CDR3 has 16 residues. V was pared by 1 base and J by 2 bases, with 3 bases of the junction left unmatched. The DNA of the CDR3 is TGTGCCAGCAGTTACTACCTAGCGGGAGACACAGATACGCAGTATTTT. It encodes CASSYYLAGDTDTQYF.

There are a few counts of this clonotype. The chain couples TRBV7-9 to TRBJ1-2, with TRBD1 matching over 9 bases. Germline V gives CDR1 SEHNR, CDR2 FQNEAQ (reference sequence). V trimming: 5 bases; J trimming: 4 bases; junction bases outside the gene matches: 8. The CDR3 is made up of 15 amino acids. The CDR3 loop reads CASSRPGQGIYGYTF. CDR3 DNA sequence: TGTGCCAGCAGCCGGCCGGGACAGGGAATCTATGGCTACACCTTC.

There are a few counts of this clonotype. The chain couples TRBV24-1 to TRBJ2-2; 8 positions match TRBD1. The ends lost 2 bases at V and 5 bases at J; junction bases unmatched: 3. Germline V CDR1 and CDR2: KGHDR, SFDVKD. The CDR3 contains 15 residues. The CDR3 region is CATSDWTGTTGELFF. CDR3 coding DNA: TGTGCCACCAGTGATTGGACAGGGACTACCGGGGAGCTGTTTTTT.

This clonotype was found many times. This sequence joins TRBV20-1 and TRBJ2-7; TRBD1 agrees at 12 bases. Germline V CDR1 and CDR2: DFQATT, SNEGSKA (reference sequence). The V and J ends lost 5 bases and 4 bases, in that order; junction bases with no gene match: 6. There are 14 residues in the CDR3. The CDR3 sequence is CSAGGTGGKYEQYF. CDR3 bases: TGCAGTGCTGGAGGGACAGGGGGCAAGTACGAGCAGTACTTC.

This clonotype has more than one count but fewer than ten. CDR3 residues: CASSQVMMNTEAFF. The CDR3 nucleotides read TGCGCCAGCAGCCAGGTGATGATGAACACTGAAGCTTTCTTT. V and J are TRBV4-1 and TRBJ1-1; D is unclear. Trimming shortened V by 3 bases and J by 0 bases, and 8 bases separated the two germline ends. The CDR3 has 14 residues. CDR1 is MGHRA and CDR2 is YSYEKL in the germline V gene.

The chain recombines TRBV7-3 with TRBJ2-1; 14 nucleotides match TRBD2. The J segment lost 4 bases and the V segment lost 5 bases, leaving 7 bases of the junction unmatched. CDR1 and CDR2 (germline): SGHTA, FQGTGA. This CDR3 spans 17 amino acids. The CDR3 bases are TGTGCCAGCAGCACGACTAGCGGGAGGGCCGGGTACAATGAGCAGTTCTTC. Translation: CASSTTSGRAGYNEQFF.

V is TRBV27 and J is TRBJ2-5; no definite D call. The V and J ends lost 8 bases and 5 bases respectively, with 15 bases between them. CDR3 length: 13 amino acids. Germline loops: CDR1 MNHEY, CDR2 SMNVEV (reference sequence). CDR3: CASPKVGMETQYF. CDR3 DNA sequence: TGTGCCAGCCCCAAGGTAGGGATGGAGACCCAGTACTTC.

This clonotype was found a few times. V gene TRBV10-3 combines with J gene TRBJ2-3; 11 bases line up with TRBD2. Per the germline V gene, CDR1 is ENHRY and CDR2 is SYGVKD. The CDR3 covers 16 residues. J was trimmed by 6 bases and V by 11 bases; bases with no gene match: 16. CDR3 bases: TGTGCCGACAGATACCCACTAGCGGGGGTGGAGGATACGCAGTATTTT. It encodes CADRYPLAGVEDTQYF.

CDR3 in DNA: TGCGCCAGCAGCCTAGGACAGACTAAGAACACTGAAGCTTTCTTT. This translates into CASSLGQTKNTEAFF. V usage is TRBV4-1 and J usage is TRBJ1-1; the D gene is possibly TRBD1 (6 bases). The CDR3 extends over 15 amino acids. Per the germline V gene, CDR1 is MGHRA and CDR2 is YSYEKL. The V gene lost 4 bases and the J gene lost 1 base, with 13 bases spanning the gap.

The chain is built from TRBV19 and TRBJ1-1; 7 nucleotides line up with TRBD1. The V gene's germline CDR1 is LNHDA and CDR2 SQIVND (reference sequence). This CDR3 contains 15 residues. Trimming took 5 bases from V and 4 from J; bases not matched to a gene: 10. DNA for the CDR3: TGTGCCAGTAGTCCAATTACAGGGGTGAGCACTGAAGCTTTCTTT. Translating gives CASSPITGVSTEAFF.

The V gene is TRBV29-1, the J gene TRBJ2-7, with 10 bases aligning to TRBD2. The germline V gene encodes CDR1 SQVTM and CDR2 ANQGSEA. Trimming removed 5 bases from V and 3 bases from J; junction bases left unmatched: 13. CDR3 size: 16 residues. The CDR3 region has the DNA TGCAGCGTTACAATTTTTACTAGCGGGGTAAGCTACGAGCAGTACTTC. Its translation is CSVTIFTSGVSYEQYF.

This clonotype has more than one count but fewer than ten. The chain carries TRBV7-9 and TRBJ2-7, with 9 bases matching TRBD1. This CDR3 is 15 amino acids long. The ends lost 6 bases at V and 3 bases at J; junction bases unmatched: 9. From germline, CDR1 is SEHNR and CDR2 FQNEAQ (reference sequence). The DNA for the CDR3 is TGTGCCAGCAGTCAGGAGGACAGGGGTCGCTACGAGCAGTACTTC. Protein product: CASSQEDRGRYEQYF.

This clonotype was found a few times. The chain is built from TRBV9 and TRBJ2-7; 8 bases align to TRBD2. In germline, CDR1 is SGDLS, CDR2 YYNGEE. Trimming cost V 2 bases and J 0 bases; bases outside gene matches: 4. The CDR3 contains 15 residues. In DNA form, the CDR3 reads TGTGCCAGCAGCGTTAGCGGGGAGCTCTCCTACGAGCAGTACTTC. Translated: CASSVSGELSYEQYF.

The CDR3 spells CASSYRDSVNEQFF. CDR3 DNA sequence: TGCGCCAGCAGCTACCGGGACTCTGTCAATGAGCAGTTCTTC. The V call is TRBV4-3, the J call TRBJ2-1; tentatively, D is TRBD2 (6 bases). The CDR3 has 14 residues. Per the germline V gene, CDR1 is LGHNA and CDR2 is YSLEER. Trimming took off 5 bases at V and 6 bases at J, with 14 bases between the two ends.

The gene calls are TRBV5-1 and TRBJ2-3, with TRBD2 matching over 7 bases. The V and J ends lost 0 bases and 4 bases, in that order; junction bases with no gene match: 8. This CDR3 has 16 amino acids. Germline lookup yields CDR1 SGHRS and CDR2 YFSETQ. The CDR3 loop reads CASSLVLAVGPDTQYF. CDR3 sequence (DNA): TGCGCCAGCAGCTTGGTCCTAGCGGTAGGGCCAGATACGCAGTATTTT.

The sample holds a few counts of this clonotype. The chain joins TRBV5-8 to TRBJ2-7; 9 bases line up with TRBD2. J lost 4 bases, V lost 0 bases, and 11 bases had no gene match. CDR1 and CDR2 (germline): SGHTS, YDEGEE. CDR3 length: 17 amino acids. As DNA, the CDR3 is TGTGCCAGCAGCTTGGCTCGCGGTAGCGGGAGAGGGTACGAGCAGTACTTC. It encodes CASSLARGSGRGYEQYF.

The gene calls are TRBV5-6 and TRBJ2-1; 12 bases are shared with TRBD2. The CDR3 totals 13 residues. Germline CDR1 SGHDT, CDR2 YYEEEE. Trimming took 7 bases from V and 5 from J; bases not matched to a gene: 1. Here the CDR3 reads CASGLAGHNEQFF. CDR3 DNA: TGTGCCAGCGGACTAGCGGGGCACAATGAGCAGTTCTTC.